The rows below give T cell receptor beta chains drawn from one sample of a study of response to subunit inactivated influenza vaccine. Each CDR3 protein gets one entry after TCRdb re-called the RT-PCR reads with MiXCR. The sample lists 500,000 to 600,000 distinct CDR3 sequences; approximately 16% were seen once. This specimen consisted of CD4+ T cells sorted from PBMCs, obtained around 25 months after vaccination. The receptors come from a man between 45 and 75 years old who received an inactivated influenza vaccine. Each CDR3 is given with its conserved first and last residue. D genes are given only for firm matches. A row's size may be missing; if present it is once, few, many or a size class.

TRBV20-1,.,TRBJ1-1,.,CSAPGRLGGTEAFF,TGCAGTGCCCCAGGGCGCCTTGGGGGGACTGAAGCTTTCTTT
TRBV6-1,TRBD1,TRBJ1-4,few,CASIHRGHGNEKLFF,TGTGCCAGCATTCACAGGGGGCATGGTAATGAAAAACTGTTTTTT
TRBV6-2/TRBV6-3,.,TRBJ2-1,few,CASRMGSYNEQFF,TGTGCCAGCCGTATGGGGTCCTACAATGAGCAGTTCTTC
TRBV20-1,.,TRBJ2-3,.,CSARGRTKGLPRTDTQYF,TGCAGTGCTAGAGGCCGCACAAAGGGACTTCCGCGCACAGATACGCAGTATTTT
TRBV18,.,TRBJ1-1,.,CASSLHGGTNTEAFF,TGTGCCAGCTCCTTACATGGGGGGACGAACACTGAAGCTTTCTTT
TRBV3-1,.,TRBJ2-3,once,CASSQDLGQTQYF,TGTGCCAGCAGCCAAGATCTGGGGCAGACGCAGTATTTT
TRBV5-1,TRBD1,TRBJ2-5,.,CASSLGPTGNQETQYF,TGCGCCAGCAGCTTGGGGCCGACAGGGAACCAAGAGACCCAGTACTTC
TRBV7-8,.,TRBJ2-1,.,CASSFIRDDRLSNEQFF,TGTGCCAGCAGCTTTATCCGGGACGACCGCCTCTCCAATGAGCAGTTCTTC
TRBV6-2/TRBV6-3,.,TRBJ1-6,.,CASSTDPLTLHF,TGTGCCAGCAGTACTGACCCGTTGACCCTCCACTTT
TRBV12-3/TRBV12-4,.,TRBJ1-5,.,CARSFTDSNQPQHF,TGTGCCCGCAGTTTTACAGATAGCAATCAGCCCCAGCATTTT
TRBV12-3/TRBV12-4,TRBD1,TRBJ2-3,few,CASNRGPAGDTQYF,TGTGCCAGCAATAGGGGGCCCGCGGGCGATACGCAGTATTTT
TRBV14,.,TRBJ1-5,.,CASSQTGWARYSNQPQHF,TGTGCCAGCAGCCAAACAGGGTGGGCCCGATATAGCAATCAGCCCCAGCATTTT
TRBV24-1,TRBD2,TRBJ2-1,few,CATSGYSGTSYNEQFF,TGTGCCACCAGTGGTTATAGCGGGACCTCCTACAATGAGCAGTTCTTC
TRBV5-5,.,TRBJ2-3,.,CASSITAEYTQYF,TGTGCCAGCAGCATTACCGCCGAATATACGCAGTATTTT
TRBV20-1,.,TRBJ1-4,.,CSARDFGEKLFF,TGCAGTGCTAGAGATTTTGGAGAAAAACTGTTTTTT
TRBV25-1,.,TRBJ1-2,.,CASSDSSNYGYTF,TGTGCCAGCAGTGACAGCTCGAACTATGGCTACACCTTC
TRBV29-1,TRBD1,TRBJ2-7,many,CSVAQGRGYEQYF,TGCAGCGTTGCACAGGGGAGAGGGTACGAGCAGTACTTC
TRBV10-3,.,TRBJ1-1,few,CAISPPGAKDIEAFF,TGTGCCATCAGTCCGCCCGGGGCTAAGGACATTGAAGCTTTCTTT
TRBV7-9,TRBD2,TRBJ2-3,.,CASSFGLAGRDTQYF,TGTGCCAGCAGCTTCGGACTAGCGGGAAGAGATACGCAGTATTTT
TRBV28,.,TRBJ2-1,few,CASSFSLSSYNEQFF,TGTGCCAGCAGTTTTTCCCTAAGCTCCTACAATGAGCAGTTCTTC
TRBV9,.,TRBJ2-7,few,CASSVGEVTYEQYF,TGTGCCAGCAGCGTAGGGGAGGTAACCTACGAGCAGTACTTC
TRBV7-7,TRBD1,TRBJ2-3,few,CASSFTGATDTQYF,TGTGCTAGCAGCTTCACAGGGGCCACAGATACGCAGTATTTT
TRBV20-1,.,TRBJ1-1,few,CSARVVQMNTEAFF,TGCAGTGCTAGAGTTGTACAGATGAACACTGAAGCTTTCTTT
TRBV12-3/TRBV12-4,.,TRBJ2-1,.,CASSFIGAGPYNEQFF,TGTGCCAGCAGTTTTATCGGGGCGGGACCTTACAATGAGCAGTTCTTC
TRBV20-1,.,TRBJ2-2,.,CSARDAGNTGELFF,TGCAGTGCTAGGGATGCGGGGAACACCGGGGAGCTGTTTTTT
TRBV20-1,.,TRBJ2-5,few,CSASRGRIGVTQYF,TGCAGTGCTAGCCGGGGCCGGATTGGTGTGACCCAGTACTTC
TRBV4-1,.,TRBJ2-3,.,CASSPEEGPSTDTQYF,TGCGCCAGCAGCCCTGAAGAGGGGCCCAGCACAGATACGCAGTATTTT
TRBV28,.,TRBJ2-1,.,CASSLGGKEQFF,TGTGCCAGCAGTTTAGGGGGGAAAGAGCAGTTCTTC
TRBV5-1,TRBD1,TRBJ1-1,many,CASSQVPGQGARTEAFF,TGCGCCAGCAGCCAAGTCCCGGGACAGGGGGCGCGGACTGAAGCTTTCTTT
TRBV20-1,.,TRBJ2-1,few,CSASLGTEQFF,TGCAGTGCTAGTCTGGGCACTGAGCAGTTCTTC
TRBV6-2/TRBV6-3,.,TRBJ2-5,few,CASTNQGFQETQYF,TGTGCCAGCACAAACCAGGGTTTCCAAGAGACCCAGTACTTC
TRBV11-3,.,TRBJ2-1,many,CASSPRDIHNEQFF,TGTGCCAGCAGCCCGCGGGACATTCACAATGAGCAGTTCTTC
TRBV29-1,TRBD1,TRBJ1-1,.,CSVGRQGERAFF,TGCAGCGTTGGTAGACAGGGTGAGAGGGCTTTCTTT
TRBV6-2/TRBV6-3,.,TRBJ1-2,.,CASSYGRGPGGYTF,TGTGCCAGCAGTTACGGCAGGGGACCAGGCGGCTACACCTTC
TRBV7-6,TRBD2,TRBJ2-5,.,CASSVTSAGVMETQYF,TGTGCCAGCAGCGTAACCTCGGCGGGAGTTATGGAGACCCAGTACTTC
TRBV5-1,.,TRBJ2-7,.,CASSFDKEQYF,TGCGCCAGCAGCTTTGATAAAGAGCAGTACTTC
TRBV29-1,.,TRBJ2-3,few,CSVAISTDTQYF,TGCAGCGTTGCTATTAGCACAGATACGCAGTATTTT
TRBV19,.,TRBJ2-5,.,CASSTPGTAQETQYF,TGTGCCAGTAGTACTCCCGGGACGGCTCAAGAGACCCAGTACTTC
TRBV20-1,TRBD2,TRBJ2-2,.,CSAVPSGQRGVNTGELFF,TGCAGTGCTGTCCCCAGTGGTCAGCGGGGGGTAAACACCGGGGAGCTGTTTTTT
TRBV27,.,TRBJ2-1,many,CASSPRWSSYNEQFF,TGTGCCAGTAGTCCTCGGTGGAGCTCCTACAATGAGCAGTTCTTC
TRBV14,.,TRBJ1-2,few,CASSRLPGAGYGYTF,TGTGCCAGCAGCCGCCTTCCGGGGGCAGGATATGGCTACACCTTC